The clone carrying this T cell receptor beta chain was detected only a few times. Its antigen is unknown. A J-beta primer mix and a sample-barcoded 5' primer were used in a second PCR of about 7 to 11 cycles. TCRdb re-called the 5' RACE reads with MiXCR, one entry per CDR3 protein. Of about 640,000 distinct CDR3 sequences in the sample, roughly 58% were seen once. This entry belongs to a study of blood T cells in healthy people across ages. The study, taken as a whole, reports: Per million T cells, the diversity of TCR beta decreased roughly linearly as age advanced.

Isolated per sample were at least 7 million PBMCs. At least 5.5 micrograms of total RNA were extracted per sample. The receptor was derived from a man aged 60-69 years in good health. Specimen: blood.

The DNA for the CDR3 is TGTGCCAGCAGACAGCAGGGGAGGTCTGGGGCCAACGTCCTGACTTTC. Protein product: CASRQQGRSGANVLTF. This chain links TRBV27 with TRBJ2-6; D could derive from TRBD1 or TRBD2 (6 bases each). Trimming took 6 bases from V and 1 from J, leaving 13 bases between them. This CDR3 has 16 amino acids. Germline V gene sequence: CDR1 MNHEY, CDR2 SMNVEV (reference sequence).